Listed below are T cell receptor beta chains from one sample, sequenced in a study of blood T cell repertoires in COVID-19. Data came from immunoSEQ multiplex PCR; TCRdb stores just in-frame clones and leaves some out. The data contain about 340,000 clones, around 88% of them seen just once; the ten biggest clones take up roughly 3%. Source material: peripheral blood. The receptors come from a man younger than 40 with active or convalescent COVID-19. Each CDR3 is given with its conserved first and last residue. The order of the fields is D gene, clone size, V gene, J gene, CDR3 DNA, CDR3 protein. The D gene is left open where the match is weak. Expanded clones are given a class, and other clones once, few, many or no size at all.

-,-,TRBV6-1,TRBJ2-7,TGTGCCAGCAGTGAACGGTGGAGCTCCTACGAGCAGTACTTC,CASSERWSSYEQYF
-,-,TRBV18,TRBJ1-2,TGTGCCGGCTCAGCGAAAATCGTATTTCCACCCACCTATGGCTACACCTTC,CAGSAKIVFPPTYGYTF
TRBD2,-,TRBV28,TRBJ2-7,TGTGCCAGCAGCGCCGGACTAGCGGGAATATACGAGCAGTACTTC,CASSAGLAGIYEQYF
-,few,TRBV5-1,TRBJ1-4,TGCGCCAGCAGCTTGGCCCCAGGGGCCAGGCGAGGTGAAAAACTGTTTTTT,CASSLAPGARRGEKLFF
-,few,TRBV5-3,TRBJ1-4,TGTGCCAGAAGCTTGAACAGGTGGAATGAAAAACTGTTTTTT,CARSLNRWNEKLFF
TRBD2,-,TRBV28,TRBJ2-1,TGTGCCAGCAGAGGACTAGCGGGAGTAAGGGCGTACAATGAGCAGTTCTTC,CASRGLAGVRAYNEQFF
TRBD1,-,TRBV5-5,TRBJ2-3,TGTGCCAGCAGCTTGGGGACAGGATCTAGCACAGATACGCAGTATTTT,CASSLGTGSSTDTQYF
-,-,TRBV5-6,TRBJ1-4,TGTGCCAGCAGCTTCCGCCCAGGTGAAAAACTGTTTTTT,CASSFRPGEKLFF
-,-,TRBV4-2,TRBJ2-7,TGTGCCAGCAGCCAAGAGGGGGAGGTCTACGAGCAGTACTTC,CASSQEGEVYEQYF
-,-,TRBV19,TRBJ1-1,TGTGCCAGTAGTATAGATAAGGGCCGGACAGCTGAAGCTTTCTTT,CASSIDKGRTAEAFF
-,-,TRBV7-3,TRBJ1-1,TGTGCCAGCAGCCCAGGGGCTAACACCGAAGCTTTCTTT,CASSPGANTEAFF
-,-,TRBV18,TRBJ2-7,TGTGCCAGCTCACAAGGGTTTTCAGGGGAGCAGTACTTC,CASSQGFSGEQYF
TRBD2,-,TRBV28,TRBJ2-2,TGTGCCAGCAGTCCCTGGACTAGCGCGGGGACCGGGGAGCTGTTTTTT,CASSPWTSAGTGELFF
TRBD1,-,TRBV6-5,TRBJ1-2,TGTGCCAGCAGCCCGGGACAGCGCTATGGCTACACCTTC,CASSPGQRYGYTF
-,-,TRBV7-9,TRBJ1-2,TGTGCCAGCAGCTTAGCTGGGGCAGTACACTATGGCTACACCTTC,CASSLAGAVHYGYTF
TRBD2,-,TRBV19,TRBJ2-3,TGTGCCAGTAGTGGAGTTAGCGGGGTCCCCTCCCCGCAGTATTTT,CASSGVSGVPSPQYF
-,-,TRBV4-2,TRBJ2-3,TGTGCCAGCAGCCGGAGTGGAGGATACACAGATACGCAGTATTTT,CASSRSGGYTDTQYF
TRBD1,-,TRBV24-1,TRBJ2-2,TGTGCCACCAGTGAACTCACAGGGGGCGCTTCCGGGGAGCTGTTTTTT,CATSELTGGASGELFF
-,-,TRBV5-1,TRBJ1-1,TGCGCCAGCAGCTCAGCAGGGGTTTGGGTCACTGAAGCTTTCTTT,CASSSAGVWVTEAFF
-,once,TRBV7-9,TRBJ2-3,TGTGCCAGCAGCTCTAATGGAGATACGCAGTATTTT,CASSSNGDTQYF
TRBD1,few,TRBV6-1,TRBJ2-7,TGTGCCAGCAGTGAAGCCAGGGTGAGACAGGGGGGCTACGAGCAGTACTTC,CASSEARVRQGGYEQYF
-,-,TRBV3-1/TRBV3-2,TRBJ2-3,TGTGCCAGCAGCCAATCCGGGAGAAGAGATACGCAGTATTTT,CASSQSGRRDTQYF
-,once,TRBV28,TRBJ2-4,TGTGCCAGCAGTTTGCGAGGAGCTGCGGGATGGGACATTCAGTACTTC,CASSLRGAAGWDIQYF
TRBD1,-,TRBV7-6,TRBJ1-4,TGTGCCAGCAGCGCCGGACAGGGTGGAAATGAAAAACTGTTTTTT,CASSAGQGGNEKLFF
TRBD1,medium-sized,TRBV25-1,TRBJ2-7,TGTGCCAGACCGGACAGGTCCTACGAGCAGTACTTC,CARPDRSYEQYF
-,-,TRBV11-3,TRBJ1-1,TGTGCCAGCAGCCCCCTTAGGGGAACTGAAGCTTTCTTT,CASSPLRGTEAFF
TRBD2,-,TRBV10-3,TRBJ2-3,TGTGCCATCGAGCGGGAGAGCACAGATACGCAGTATTTT,CAIERESTDTQYF